These T cell receptor beta chains were read from a single sample in a study of blood T cell repertoires in COVID-19. Some clones are missing from TCRdb's copy, which holds only in-frame ones; the method was immunoSEQ multiplex PCR. This table has 250,000 to 300,000 clones, 80% to 90% appearing once. The source material was peripheral blood. The receptors come from a woman in her 70s with COVID-19, enrolled during active disease. The CDR3 runs from the conserved cysteine through the conserved F or W. A D gene is named only where the DNA matches it firmly. Clone size is given for some rows only: seen once, a few or many times, or a class if the clone is expanded.

J gene,D gene,clone size,V gene,CDR3 protein,CDR3 DNA
TRBJ2-1,NA,once,TRBV6-5,CASSRERNEQFF,TGTGCCAGCAGTAGGGAGAGGAATGAGCAGTTCTTC
TRBJ2-2,TRBD1,few,TRBV19,CASSLKGQGAAGELFF,TGTGCCAGTAGTCTCAAGGGACAGGGGGCCGCCGGGGAGCTGTTTTTT
TRBJ2-1,NA,NA,TRBV23-1,CASSQVGGKSSYNEQFF,TGCGCCAGCAGTCAGGTGGGAGGAAAGAGCTCCTACAATGAGCAGTTCTTC
TRBJ2-1,TRBD2,NA,TRBV7-8,CASRSSGSRGYNEQFF,TGTGCCAGCAGGTCTAGCGGGAGTCGGGGGTACAATGAGCAGTTCTTC
TRBJ2-1,NA,NA,TRBV29-1,CSVVQSRGISYNEQFF,TGCAGCGTTGTTCAGTCGAGAGGGATCTCCTACAATGAGCAGTTCTTC
TRBJ2-1,NA,NA,TRBV11-3,CASSARGYNEQFF,TGTGCCAGCAGCGCCAGGGGCTACAATGAGCAGTTCTTC
TRBJ1-2,NA,NA,TRBV5-1,CASSLAVTEYGYTF,TGCGCCAGCAGCTTGGCCGTGACAGAGTATGGCTACACCTTC
TRBJ2-1,TRBD2,NA,TRBV6-2/TRBV6-3,CASSWPSGLGNEQFF,TGTGCCAGCAGTTGGCCTAGCGGGCTGGGCAATGAGCAGTTCTTC
TRBJ2-7,TRBD2,NA,TRBV4-2,CASSNKGTSGSHSYEQYF,TGTGCCAGCAGCAACAAGGGGACTAGCGGGAGCCACTCCTACGAGCAGTACTTC
TRBJ2-7,NA,NA,TRBV3-1/TRBV3-2,CASSRDSGPYEQYF,TGTGCCAGCAGCCGGGACTCGGGACCCTACGAGCAGTACTTC
TRBJ1-1,NA,NA,TRBV7-3,CASSLSGQGIRGSTEAFF,TGTGCCAGCAGCTTAAGTGGGCAGGGGATCAGGGGAAGTACTGAAGCTTTCTTT
TRBJ1-1,TRBD1,NA,TRBV19,CASMPGGETEAFF,TGTGCCAGTATGCCAGGGGGAGAAACTGAAGCTTTCTTT
TRBJ2-1,TRBD1,once,TRBV9,CASSVGGTGFNEQFF,TGTGCCAGCAGCGTAGGAGGGACAGGGTTCAATGAGCAGTTCTTC
TRBJ2-1,TRBD2,few,TRBV12-3/TRBV12-4,CASRGFSGGEFF,TGTGCCAGCAGGGGGTTCTCGGGAGGGGAGTTCTTC
TRBJ1-6,NA,NA,TRBV5-4,CASSEIGQTSPLHF,TGTGCCAGCAGCGAAATAGGACAGACATCACCCCTCCACTTT
TRBJ1-2,TRBD1,NA,TRBV2,CASSDRGAYGYTF,TGTGCCAGCAGTGACAGGGGGGCCTATGGCTACACCTTC
TRBJ2-5,TRBD2,NA,TRBV12-5,CASGLGTREETQYF,TGTGCTAGTGGTTTGGGGACTAGGGAAGAGACCCAGTACTTC
TRBJ2-7,TRBD1,NA,TRBV7-9,CASSSTGGAYEQYF,TGTGCCAGCAGCTCGACAGGGGGCGCTTACGAGCAGTACTTC
TRBJ1-2,TRBD1,NA,TRBV29-1,CSGRTGPYGYTF,TGCAGCGGGCGGACAGGGCCCTATGGCTACACCTTC
TRBJ2-2,NA,NA,TRBV19,CASSTTGFPGELFF,TGTGCCAGTAGTACCACAGGGTTCCCCGGGGAGCTGTTTTTT
TRBJ2-7,TRBD2,NA,TRBV6-1,CASSFSGGTYEQYF,TGTGCCAGCAGTTTTTCGGGAGGGACCTACGAGCAGTACTTC
TRBJ2-1,NA,NA,TRBV5-1,CASSATTLPYNEQFF,TGCGCCAGCAGCGCGACTACACTACCCTACAATGAGCAGTTCTTC
TRBJ2-7,NA,NA,TRBV2,CASRGARPYEQYF,TGTGCCAGCAGGGGGGCCAGGCCCTACGAGCAGTACTTC
TRBJ2-2,TRBD1,NA,TRBV6-5,CASGRTGYTGELFF,TGTGCCAGCGGTAGGACAGGATACACCGGGGAGCTGTTTTTT
TRBJ1-1,NA,NA,TRBV7-9,CASQETMNTEAFF,TGTGCCAGCCAAGAGACAATGAACACTGAAGCTTTCTTT
TRBJ2-1,NA,NA,TRBV29-1,CSVLAHNEQFF,TGCAGCGTTCTAGCGCACAATGAGCAGTTCTTC
TRBJ1-2,NA,NA,TRBV6-2/TRBV6-3,CASSYIRGANYGYTF,TGTGCCAGCAGTTACATCCGGGGAGCTAACTATGGCTACACCTTC
TRBJ1-6,NA,NA,TRBV30,CAWSVKQMYNSPLHF,TGTGCCTGGAGTGTAAAACAGATGTATAATTCACCCCTCCACTTT
TRBJ2-5,NA,once,TRBV7-2,CASSEGLPEQETQYF,TGTGCCAGCAGCGAAGGACTACCCGAACAAGAGACCCAGTACTTC
TRBJ2-7,NA,few,TRBV5-4,CASSQGRAVSDEQYF,TGTGCCAGCAGCCAGGGGAGGGCGGTCTCGGACGAGCAGTACTTC
TRBJ1-5,NA,NA,TRBV7-2,CASSLDRSVGDQPQHF,TGTGCCAGCAGCTTAGACCGGAGCGTAGGCGATCAGCCCCAGCATTTT
TRBJ1-2,NA,NA,TRBV5-6,CASSLGAVYGYTF,TGTGCCAGCAGCTTGGGGGCAGTTTATGGCTACACCTTC
TRBJ2-7,NA,once,TRBV24-1,CATSDPHGRLHEQYF,TGTGCCACCAGTGACCCTCACGGTCGCCTCCACGAGCAGTACTTC
TRBJ1-3,TRBD1,NA,TRBV9,CASSVGYSGTGHNTIYF,TGTGCCAGCAGCGTAGGCTACTCCGGGACAGGGCACAACACCATATATTTT
TRBJ2-7,NA,NA,TRBV30,CAWNKGLISSYEQYF,TGTGCCTGGAATAAGGGACTGATAAGCTCCTACGAGCAGTACTTC
TRBJ2-7,NA,NA,TRBV19,CASSSGVRNEQYF,TGTGCCAGTAGTTCAGGGGTCAGAAACGAGCAGTACTTC
TRBJ2-3,TRBD2,NA,TRBV5-1,CASSSTLLAGGPDTQYF,TGCGCCAGCAGCTCAACTCTACTAGCGGGAGGGCCGGATACGCAGTATTTT
TRBJ2-3,NA,NA,TRBV14,CASSQDPGGFSSTDTQYF,TGTGCCAGCAGCCAAGACCCCGGGGGATTCTCTAGCACAGATACGCAGTATTTT
TRBJ2-1,NA,NA,TRBV4-1,CASSREKISGTSRYNEQFF,TGCGCCAGCAGCCGAGAAAAAATCTCCGGGACATCAAGATACAATGAGCAGTTCTTC
TRBJ1-6,NA,NA,TRBV11-2,CASSLAGSGSPLHF,TGTGCCAGCAGCTTAGCAGGGTCCGGTTCACCCCTCCACTTT
TRBJ2-7,NA,NA,TRBV28,CASSQSYEQYF,TGTGCCAGCAGCCAGTCCTACGAGCAGTACTTC
TRBJ2-1,TRBD2,NA,TRBV6-2/TRBV6-3,CASSSTSGTYNEQFF,TGTGCCAGCAGTTCTACTAGCGGGACATACAATGAGCAGTTCTTC
TRBJ2-1,TRBD2,NA,TRBV15,CATSTILAGADYNEQFF,TGTGCCACCAGCACTATTCTAGCGGGAGCCGACTACAATGAGCAGTTCTTC
TRBJ2-3,TRBD1,NA,TRBV18,CASSRGTGGRLVPDTQYF,TGTGCCAGCTCACGCGGGACAGGGGGTCGTTTAGTCCCAGATACGCAGTATTTT
TRBJ2-7,NA,few,TRBV7-4,CASSLRDSYEQYF,TGTGCCAGCAGCTTAAGAGACTCCTACGAGCAGTACTTC
TRBJ2-1,TRBD1,NA,TRBV15,CATSRDLVGRDRANEQFF,TGTGCCACCAGCAGGGACCTGGTAGGAAGGGACAGGGCTAATGAGCAGTTCTTC
TRBJ1-1,TRBD1,NA,TRBV20-1,CSASFQGAGGEAFF,TGCAGTGCTAGTTTTCAGGGGGCTGGGGGTGAAGCTTTCTTT
TRBJ2-5,NA,NA,TRBV27,CASSRRGPHQETQYF,TGTGCCAGCAGTCGCAGGGGCCCCCACCAAGAGACCCAGTACTTC
TRBJ1-2,NA,once,TRBV7-2,CASGTGWSNYGYTF,TGTGCCAGCGGAACCGGGTGGAGTAACTATGGCTACACCTTC
TRBJ1-5,TRBD1,NA,TRBV28,CASSSAQGPQPQHF,TGTGCCAGCAGTTCCGCACAGGGGCCACAGCCCCAGCATTTT
TRBJ1-5,TRBD1,NA,TRBV19,CASSTETGRYQPQHF,TGTGCCAGTAGTACCGAGACAGGGAGGTATCAGCCCCAGCATTTT
TRBJ1-1,NA,NA,TRBV20-1,CSQIGNTEAFF,TGCAGTCAAATCGGGAACACTGAAGCTTTCTTT
TRBJ1-6,NA,NA,TRBV7-2,CASSAPGGNSPLHF,TGTGCCAGCAGCGCACCGGGGGGTAATTCACCCCTCCACTTT